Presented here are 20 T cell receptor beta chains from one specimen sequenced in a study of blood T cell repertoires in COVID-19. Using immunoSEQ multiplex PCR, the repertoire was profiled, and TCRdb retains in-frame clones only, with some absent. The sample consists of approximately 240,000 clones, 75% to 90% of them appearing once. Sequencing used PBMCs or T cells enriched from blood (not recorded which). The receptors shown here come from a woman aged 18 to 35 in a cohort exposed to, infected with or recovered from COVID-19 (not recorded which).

The CDR3 reads CASSPGLAGAKEQYF. The CDR3 bases are TGTGCCAGCTCACCCGGACTAGCGGGAGCCAAAGAGCAGTACTTC. This sequence joins TRBV18 and TRBJ2-7, with 13 bases lining up with TRBD2. The germline V gene has CDR1 KGHSH and CDR2 LQKENI. The V gene end was trimmed by 3 bases and the J gene end by 7 bases; junction bases not matched to a gene: 6. The CDR3 spans 15 residues.

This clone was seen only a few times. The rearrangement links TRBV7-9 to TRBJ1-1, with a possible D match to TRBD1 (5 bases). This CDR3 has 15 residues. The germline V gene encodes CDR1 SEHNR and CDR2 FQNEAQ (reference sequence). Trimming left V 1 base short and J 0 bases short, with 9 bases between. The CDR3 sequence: CASSLDTGMNTEAFF. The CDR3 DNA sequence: TGTGCCAGCAGCTTAGACACAGGTATGAACACTGAAGCTTTCTTT.

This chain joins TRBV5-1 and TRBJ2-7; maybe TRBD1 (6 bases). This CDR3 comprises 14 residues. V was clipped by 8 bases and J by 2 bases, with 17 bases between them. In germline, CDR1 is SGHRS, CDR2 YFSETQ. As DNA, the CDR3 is TGCGCCAGTGGGGACCCGGACAGTCCCTACGAGCAGTACTTC. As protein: CASGDPDSPYEQYF.

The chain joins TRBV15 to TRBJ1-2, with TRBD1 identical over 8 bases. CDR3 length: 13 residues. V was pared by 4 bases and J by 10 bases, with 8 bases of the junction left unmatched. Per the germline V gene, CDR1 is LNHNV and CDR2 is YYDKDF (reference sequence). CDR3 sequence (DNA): TGTGCCACCAGCAAAATACAGGGGGTCGACTACACCTTC. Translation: CATSKIQGVDYTF.

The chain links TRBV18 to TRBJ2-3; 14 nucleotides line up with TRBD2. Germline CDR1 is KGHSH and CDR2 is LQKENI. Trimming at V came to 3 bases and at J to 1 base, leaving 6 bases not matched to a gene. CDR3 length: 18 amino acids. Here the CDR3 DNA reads TGTGCCAGCTCACCGAGACTAGCGGGAGGGCCAGGCACAGATACGCAGTATTTT. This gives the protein CASSPRLAGGPGTDTQYF.

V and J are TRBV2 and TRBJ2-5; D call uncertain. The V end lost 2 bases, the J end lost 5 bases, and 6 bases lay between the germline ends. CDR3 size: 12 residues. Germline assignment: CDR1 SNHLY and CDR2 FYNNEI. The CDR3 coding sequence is TGTGCCAGCAGTGAATCCGAGGAGACCCAGTACTTC. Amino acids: CASSESEETQYF.

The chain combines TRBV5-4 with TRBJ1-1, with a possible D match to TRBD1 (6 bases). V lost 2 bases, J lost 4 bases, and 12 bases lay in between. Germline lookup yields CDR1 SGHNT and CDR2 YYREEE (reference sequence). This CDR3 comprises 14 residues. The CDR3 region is CASSLEQGATEAFF. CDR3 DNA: TGTGCCAGCAGCTTAGAACAGGGAGCCACTGAAGCTTTCTTT.

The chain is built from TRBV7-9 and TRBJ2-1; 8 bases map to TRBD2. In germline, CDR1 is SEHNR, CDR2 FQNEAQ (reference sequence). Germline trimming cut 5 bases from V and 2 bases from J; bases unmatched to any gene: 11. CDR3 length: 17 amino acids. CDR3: CASSRTISGAAYNEQFF. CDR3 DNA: TGTGCCAGCAGCCGTACGATTAGCGGGGCAGCCTACAATGAGCAGTTCTTC.

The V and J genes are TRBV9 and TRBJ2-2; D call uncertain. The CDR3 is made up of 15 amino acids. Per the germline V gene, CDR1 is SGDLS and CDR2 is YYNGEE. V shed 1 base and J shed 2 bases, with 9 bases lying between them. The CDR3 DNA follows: TGTGCCAGCAGCGTAACTCCCACTAACACCGGGGAGCTGTTTTTT. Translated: CASSVTPTNTGELFF.

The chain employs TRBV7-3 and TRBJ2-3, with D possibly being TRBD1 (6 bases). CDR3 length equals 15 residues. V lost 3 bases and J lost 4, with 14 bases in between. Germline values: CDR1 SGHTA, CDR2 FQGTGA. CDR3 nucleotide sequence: TGTGCCAGCAGCTTTCTGGACAGAACTCCAGATACGCAGTATTTT. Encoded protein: CASSFLDRTPDTQYF.

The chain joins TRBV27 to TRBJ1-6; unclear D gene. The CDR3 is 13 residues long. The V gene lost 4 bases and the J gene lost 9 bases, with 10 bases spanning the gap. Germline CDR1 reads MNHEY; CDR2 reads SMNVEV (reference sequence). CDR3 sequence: CASSSVPSSPLHF. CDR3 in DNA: TGTGCCAGCAGTTCCGTCCCTAGTTCACCCCTCCACTTT.

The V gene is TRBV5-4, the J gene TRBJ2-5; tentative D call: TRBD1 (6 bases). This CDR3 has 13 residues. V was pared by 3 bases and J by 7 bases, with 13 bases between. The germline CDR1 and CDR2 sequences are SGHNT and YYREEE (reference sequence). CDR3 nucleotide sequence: TGTGCCAGCAGCTCGGTACAACAGGGGACCCAGTACTTC. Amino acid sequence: CASSSVQQGTQYF.

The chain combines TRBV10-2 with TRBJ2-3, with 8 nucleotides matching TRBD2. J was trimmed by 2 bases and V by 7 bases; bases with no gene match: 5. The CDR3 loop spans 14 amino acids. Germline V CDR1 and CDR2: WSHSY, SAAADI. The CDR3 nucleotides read TGCGCCAGCATGGGGACTAGTCTCACAGATACGCAGTATTTT. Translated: CASMGTSLTDTQYF.

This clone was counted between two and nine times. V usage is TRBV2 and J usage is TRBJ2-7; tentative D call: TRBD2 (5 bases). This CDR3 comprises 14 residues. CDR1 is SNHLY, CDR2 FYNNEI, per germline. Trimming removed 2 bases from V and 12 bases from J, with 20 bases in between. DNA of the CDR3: TGTGCCAGCAGTGAACCCCTTGAACCCCCCGAGGGGTACTTC. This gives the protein CASSEPLEPPEGYF.

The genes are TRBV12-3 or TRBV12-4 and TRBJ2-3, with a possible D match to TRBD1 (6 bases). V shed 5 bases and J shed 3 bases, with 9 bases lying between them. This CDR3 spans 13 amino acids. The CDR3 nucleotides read TGTGCCAGCAGTGCACAGGGTACAGATACGCAGTATTTT. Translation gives CASSAQGTDTQYF.

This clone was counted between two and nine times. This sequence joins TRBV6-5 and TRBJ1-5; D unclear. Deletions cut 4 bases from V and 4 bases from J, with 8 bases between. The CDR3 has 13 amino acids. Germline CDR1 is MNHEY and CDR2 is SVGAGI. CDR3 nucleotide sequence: TGTGCCAGCAGTTTTAACATTAATCAGCCCCAGCATTTT. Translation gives CASSFNINQPQHF.

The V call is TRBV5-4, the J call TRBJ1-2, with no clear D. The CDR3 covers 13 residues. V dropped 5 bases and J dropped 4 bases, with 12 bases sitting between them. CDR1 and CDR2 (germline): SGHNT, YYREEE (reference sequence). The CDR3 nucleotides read TGTGCCAGCAGGGAGGCAGTGGGCTATGGCTACACCTTC. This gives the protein CASREAVGYGYTF.

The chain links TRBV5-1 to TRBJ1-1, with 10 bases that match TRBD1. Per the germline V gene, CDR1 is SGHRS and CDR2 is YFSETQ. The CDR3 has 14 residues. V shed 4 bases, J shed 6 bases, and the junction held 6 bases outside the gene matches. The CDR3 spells CASSKTGGRAEAFF. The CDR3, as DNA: TGCGCCAGCAGCAAGACAGGGGGCAGGGCTGAAGCTTTCTTT.

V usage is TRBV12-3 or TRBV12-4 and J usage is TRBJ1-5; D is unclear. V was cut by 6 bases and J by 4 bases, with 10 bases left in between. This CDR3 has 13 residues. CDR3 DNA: TGTGCCAGCAGCCGGGGTAGTAATCAGCCCCAGCATTTT. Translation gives CASSRGSNQPQHF.

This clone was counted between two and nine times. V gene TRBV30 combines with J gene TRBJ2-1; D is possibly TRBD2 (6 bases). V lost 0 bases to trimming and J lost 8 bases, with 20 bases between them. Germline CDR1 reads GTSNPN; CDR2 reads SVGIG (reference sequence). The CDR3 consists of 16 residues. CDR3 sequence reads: CAWSVTGLPFGYEQFF. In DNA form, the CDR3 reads TGTGCCTGGAGTGTTACTGGACTACCGTTTGGATATGAGCAGTTCTTC.